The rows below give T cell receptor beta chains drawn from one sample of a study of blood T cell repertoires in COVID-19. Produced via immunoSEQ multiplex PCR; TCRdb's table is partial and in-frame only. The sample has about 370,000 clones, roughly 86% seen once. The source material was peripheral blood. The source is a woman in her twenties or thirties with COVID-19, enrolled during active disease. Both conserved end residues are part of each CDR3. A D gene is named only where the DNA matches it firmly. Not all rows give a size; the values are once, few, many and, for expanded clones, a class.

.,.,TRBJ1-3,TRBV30,CAWRDQANTIYF
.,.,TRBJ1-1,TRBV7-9,CASSFDRDTEAFF
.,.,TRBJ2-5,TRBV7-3,CASSPTVGGETQYF
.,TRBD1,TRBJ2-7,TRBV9,CASSVVQGAGEQYF
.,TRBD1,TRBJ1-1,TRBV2,CASSAGQGDTEAFF
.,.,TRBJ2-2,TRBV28,CASRTGGSWVTGELFF
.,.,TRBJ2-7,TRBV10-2,CASSELTGYEQYF
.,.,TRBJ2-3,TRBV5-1,CASSLEGGGASTDTQYF
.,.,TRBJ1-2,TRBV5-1,CASSPQGHGYTF
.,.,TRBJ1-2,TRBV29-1,CSVEDERTNYGYTF
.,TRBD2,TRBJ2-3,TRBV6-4,CASSARGGRADTQYF
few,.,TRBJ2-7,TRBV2,CASRDYRQEQYF
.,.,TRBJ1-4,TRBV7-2,CASSLETGLGEKLFF
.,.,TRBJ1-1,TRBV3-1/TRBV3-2,CASSQHATQSEAFF
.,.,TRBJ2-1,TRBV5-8,CASSLGTAAVGGPQFF
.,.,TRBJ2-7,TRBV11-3,CASSPRDKNYEQYF
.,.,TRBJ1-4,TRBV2,CASTPGGRAEKLFF
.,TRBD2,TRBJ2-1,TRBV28,CASRSGSNYNEQFF
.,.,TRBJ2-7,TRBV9,CASSALPGTYYEQYF
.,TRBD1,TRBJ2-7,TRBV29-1,CSVEGTGTHEQYF
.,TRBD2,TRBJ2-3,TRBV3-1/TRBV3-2,CASSQAGGPDTQYF
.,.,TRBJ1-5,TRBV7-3,CASSLSINQPQHF
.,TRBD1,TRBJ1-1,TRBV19,CASSLPITGDNTEAFF
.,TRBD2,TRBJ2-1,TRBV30,CAWRESGSYNEQFF
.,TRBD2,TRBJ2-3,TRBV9,CASSPRGGAGTTDTQYF
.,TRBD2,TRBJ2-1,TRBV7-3,CASSFTGTSGRNEQFF
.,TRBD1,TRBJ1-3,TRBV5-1,CASSSGQVGNTIYF
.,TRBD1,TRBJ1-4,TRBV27,CASSDRGPGEKLFF
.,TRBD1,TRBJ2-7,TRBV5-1,CASSLGQGPSYEQYF
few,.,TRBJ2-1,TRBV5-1,CASRAGPDNEQFF
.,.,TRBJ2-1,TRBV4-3,CASSQGVRSANNEQFF
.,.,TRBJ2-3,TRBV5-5,CASSLPGADTQYF
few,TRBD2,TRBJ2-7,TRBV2,CASTGLGLAGSNEQYF
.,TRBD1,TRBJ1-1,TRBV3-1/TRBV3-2,CASSQGRHRGPNTEAFF
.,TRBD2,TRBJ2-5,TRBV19,CASSSSGLAVQETQYF
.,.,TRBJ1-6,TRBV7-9,CASSLEGSFSPLHF
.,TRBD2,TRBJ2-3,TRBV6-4,CASSTSGRAGDTQYF
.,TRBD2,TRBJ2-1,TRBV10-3,CAISESGGSGDEQFF
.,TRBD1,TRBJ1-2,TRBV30,CAWSEGQGIYGYTF
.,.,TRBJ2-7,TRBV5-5,CASSLAFLRSYEQYF
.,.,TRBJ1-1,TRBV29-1,CSVSGDRGTEAFF
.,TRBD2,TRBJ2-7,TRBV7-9,CASSGRAINNEQYF
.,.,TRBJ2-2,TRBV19,CASRTQNTGELFF
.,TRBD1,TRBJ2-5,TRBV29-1,CSVEDPGTGKKTQYF
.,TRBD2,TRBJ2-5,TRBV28,CASSLGAGRRETQYF
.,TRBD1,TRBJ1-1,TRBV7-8,CASSQTQGLNTEAFF